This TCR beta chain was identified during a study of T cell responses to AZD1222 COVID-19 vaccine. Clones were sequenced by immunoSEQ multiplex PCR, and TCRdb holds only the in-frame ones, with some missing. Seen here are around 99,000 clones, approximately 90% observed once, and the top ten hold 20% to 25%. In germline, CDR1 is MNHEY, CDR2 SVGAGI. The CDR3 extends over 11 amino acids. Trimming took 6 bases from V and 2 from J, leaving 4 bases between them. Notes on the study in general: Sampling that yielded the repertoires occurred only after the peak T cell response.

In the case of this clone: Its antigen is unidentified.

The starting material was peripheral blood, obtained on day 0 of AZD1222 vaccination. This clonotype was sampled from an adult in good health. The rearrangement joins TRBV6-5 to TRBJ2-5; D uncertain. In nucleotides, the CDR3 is TGTGCCAGCAGCCAACAAGAGACCCAGTACTTC. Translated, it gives CASSQQETQYF.